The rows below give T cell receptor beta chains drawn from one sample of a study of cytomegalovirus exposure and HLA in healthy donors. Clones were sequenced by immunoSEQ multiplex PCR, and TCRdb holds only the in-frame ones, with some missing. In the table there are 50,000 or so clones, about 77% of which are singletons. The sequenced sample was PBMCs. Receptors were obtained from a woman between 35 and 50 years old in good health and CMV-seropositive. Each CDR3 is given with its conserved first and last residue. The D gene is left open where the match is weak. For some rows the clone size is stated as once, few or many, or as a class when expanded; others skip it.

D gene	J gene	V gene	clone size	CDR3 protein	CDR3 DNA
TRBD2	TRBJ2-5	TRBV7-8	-	CASSRSISGGGETQYF	TGTGCCAGCAGCAGGTCCATTAGCGGGGGAGGAGAGACCCAGTACTTC
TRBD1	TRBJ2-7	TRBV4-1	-	CASSSPGGEQYF	TGCGCCAGCAGCTCCCCAGGGGGCGAGCAGTACTTC
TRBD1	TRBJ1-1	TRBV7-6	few	CASRTGENTEAFF	TGTGCCAGTAGAACAGGGGAGAACACTGAAGCTTTCTTT
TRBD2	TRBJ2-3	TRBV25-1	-	CASSEYRLAGGDTQYF	TGTGCCAGCAGTGAATACAGACTAGCGGGCGGAGATACGCAGTATTTT
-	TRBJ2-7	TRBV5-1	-	CASSRVGGEPSYEQYF	TGCGCCAGCAGCCGGGTTGGAGGTGAACCCTCCTACGAGCAGTACTTC
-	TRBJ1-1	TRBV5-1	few	CASSLSGSAFTEAFF	TGCGCCAGCAGCCTGTCAGGGTCAGCTTTCACTGAAGCTTTCTTT
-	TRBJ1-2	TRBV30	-	CAWSVQIHYGYTF	TGTGCCTGGAGTGTTCAGATCCACTATGGCTACACCTTC
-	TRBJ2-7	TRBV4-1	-	CASSQPEASEQYF	TGCGCCAGCAGCCAGCCCGAAGCATCCGAGCAGTACTTC
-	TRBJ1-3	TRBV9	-	CASSVGGLAGNTIYF	TGTGCCAGCAGCGTAGGGGGGCTGGCTGGAAACACCATATATTTT
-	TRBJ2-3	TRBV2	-	CASKADTDTQYF	TGTGCCAGCAAGGCGGACACAGATACGCAGTATTTT
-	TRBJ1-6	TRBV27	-	CASRSTPYNSPLHF	TGTGCCAGCAGGTCGACACCCTATAATTCACCCCTCCACTTT
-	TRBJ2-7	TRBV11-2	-	CASSLTRALDEQYF	TGTGCCAGCAGCTTAACCAGGGCCCTCGACGAGCAGTACTTC
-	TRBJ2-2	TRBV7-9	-	CASSLDFGNTGELFF	TGTGCCAGCAGCTTAGACTTCGGGAACACCGGGGAGCTGTTTTTT
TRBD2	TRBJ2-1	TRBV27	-	CASSLLAADFEQFF	TGTGCCAGCAGTTTACTAGCGGCGGACTTTGAGCAGTTCTTC
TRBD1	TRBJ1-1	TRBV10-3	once	CAISDPGTVRTEAFF	TGTGCCATCAGTGATCCCGGGACAGTAAGGACTGAAGCTTTCTTT
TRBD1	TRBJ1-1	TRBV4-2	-	CASSQDPGQGMNTEAFF	TGTGCCAGCAGCCAAGATCCGGGACAGGGGATGAACACTGAAGCTTTCTTT
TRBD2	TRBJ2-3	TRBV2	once	CASPRGVHTDTQYF	TGTGCCAGTCCCCGGGGGGTGCACACAGATACGCAGTATTTT
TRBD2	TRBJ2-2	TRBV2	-	CASSETVAGGPGELFF	TGTGCCAGCAGTGAAACGGTAGCGGGGGGGCCCGGGGAGCTGTTTTTT
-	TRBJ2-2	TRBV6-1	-	CASGRPDTGELFF	TGTGCCAGTGGGAGGCCAGACACCGGGGAGCTGTTTTTT
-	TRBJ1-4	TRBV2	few	CASSEEAREKLFF	TGTGCCAGCAGTGAGGAAGCCAGGGAAAAACTGTTTTTT
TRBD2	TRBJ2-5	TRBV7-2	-	CASSPEGLAGGETQYF	TGTGCCAGCAGCCCCGAAGGACTAGCGGGAGGGGAGACCCAGTACTTC
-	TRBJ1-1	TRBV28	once	CASRPTGAGVTEAFF	TGTGCCAGCAGACCGACGGGAGCCGGGGTCACTGAAGCTTTCTTT
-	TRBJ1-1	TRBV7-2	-	CASSFRGFEAFF	TGTGCCAGCAGCTTTAGGGGGTTCGAAGCTTTCTTT
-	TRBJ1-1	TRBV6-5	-	CASSQDQGFAEAFF	TGTGCCAGCAGCCAAGACCAGGGGTTCGCTGAAGCTTTCTTT
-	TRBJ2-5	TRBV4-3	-	CASSQDRGTQYF	TGCGCCAGCAGCCAAGATCGGGGGACCCAGTACTTC
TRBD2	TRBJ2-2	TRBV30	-	CAWRTPGGVTGELFF	TGTGCCTGGAGGACCCCGGGGGGGGTCACCGGGGAGCTGTTTTTT
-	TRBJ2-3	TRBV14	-	CASSHITSTTDTQYF	TGTGCCAGCAGCCATATTACTTCGACAACAGATACGCAGTATTTT
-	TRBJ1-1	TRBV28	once	CASRSYGGSNTEAFF	TGTGCCAGCAGATCATACGGGGGTTCGAACACTGAAGCTTTCTTT
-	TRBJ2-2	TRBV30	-	CAWTRVRSTGELFF	TGTGCCTGGACACGGGTTAGGAGCACCGGGGAGCTGTTTTTT
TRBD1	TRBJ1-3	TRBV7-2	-	CASSWTGAGNTIYF	TGTGCCAGCAGCTGGACAGGGGCTGGAAACACCATATATTTT
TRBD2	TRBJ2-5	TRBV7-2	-	CASSFQRGRGETQYF	TGTGCCAGCAGCTTCCAGCGGGGGAGGGGGGAGACCCAGTACTTC
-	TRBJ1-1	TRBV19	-	CATSGSGEGYTEAFF	TGTGCCACCTCCGGGTCAGGGGAAGGGTACACTGAAGCTTTCTTT
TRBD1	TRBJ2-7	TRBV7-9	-	CASSRQGVTYEQYF	TGTGCCAGCAGCCGCCAGGGGGTCACCTACGAGCAGTACTTC
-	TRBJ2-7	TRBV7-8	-	CASRDGGYEQYF	TGTGCCAGCAGGGACGGGGGCTACGAGCAGTACTTC
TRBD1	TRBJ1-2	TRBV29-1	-	CSVRTGIYGYTF	TGCAGCGTCCGGACAGGGATCTATGGCTACACCTTC
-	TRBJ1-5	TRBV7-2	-	CASSLVLGANQPQHF	TGTGCCAGCAGCTTAGTGTTGGGGGCTAATCAGCCCCAGCATTTT
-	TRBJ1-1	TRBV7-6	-	CASSLTGNTEAFF	TGTGCCAGCAGCTTAACTGGGAACACTGAAGCTTTCTTT
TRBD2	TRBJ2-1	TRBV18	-	CASQGLAASYNEQFF	TGTGCCAGTCAGGGACTAGCGGCTTCCTACAATGAGCAGTTCTTC
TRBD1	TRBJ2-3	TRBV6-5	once	CASSYPGGGNTQYF	TGTGCCAGCAGTTACCCAGGGGGCGGGAATACGCAGTATTTT
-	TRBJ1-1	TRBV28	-	CASSLRPGASEAFF	TGTGCCAGCAGTTTACGGCCAGGGGCCTCTGAAGCTTTCTTT
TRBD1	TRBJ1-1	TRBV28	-	CASRYTGGVLPEAFF	TGTGCCAGCAGGTACACAGGGGGCGTACTACCTGAAGCTTTCTTT
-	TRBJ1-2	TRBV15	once	CATSSGDGFYGYTF	TGTGCCACCAGCAGCGGAGACGGTTTCTATGGCTACACCTTC